Listed below are T cell receptor beta chains from one sample, sequenced in a study of blood T cell repertoires in COVID-19. The repertoire was sequenced with immunoSEQ multiplex PCR; TCRdb's copy has only in-frame clones and lacks some. The sample shows about 400,000 clones, roughly 90% of them seen only once. The source material was peripheral blood. The source of these receptors is a woman aged 25 to 39 with active or convalescent COVID-19. The CDR3 runs from the conserved cysteine through the conserved F or W. D genes are given only for firm matches. Clone size, where shown, is once, few, many, or a class for clones that have expanded.

J gene	clone size	V gene	D gene	CDR3 protein	CDR3 DNA
TRBJ1-1	.	TRBV19	.	CASSHGQREAFF	TGTGCCAGTAGTCACGGACAGCGTGAAGCTTTCTTT
TRBJ1-1	once	TRBV2	.	CASSAGVEAFF	TGTGCCAGCAGTGCCGGAGTTGAAGCTTTCTTT
TRBJ2-5	once	TRBV10-1	TRBD2	CASSESRLAGGPVWETQYF	TGCGCCAGCAGTGAGTCTCGGCTAGCGGGAGGGCCAGTTTGGGAGACCCAGTACTTC
TRBJ1-2	.	TRBV6-1	TRBD1	CASSEQGQVGYGYTF	TGTGCCAGCAGTGAGCAAGGACAGGTTGGCTATGGCTACACCTTC
TRBJ2-1	.	TRBV2	TRBD2	CASSPSGVQPSYNEQFF	TGTGCCAGCAGTCCTAGCGGGGTCCAGCCCTCCTACAATGAGCAGTTCTTC
TRBJ2-1	.	TRBV27	TRBD2	CASSLSLAGLEGYNEQFF	TGTGCCAGCAGTTTATCACTAGCGGGCCTAGAAGGCTACAATGAGCAGTTCTTC
TRBJ1-6	.	TRBV6-5	.	CASSWTDSPLHF	TGTGCCAGCAGTTGGACAGATTCACCCCTCCACTTT
TRBJ1-2	.	TRBV6-5	.	CASRRGGLHGYTF	TGTGCCAGCAGACGGGGGGGACTTCATGGCTACACCTTC
TRBJ1-5	.	TRBV2	TRBD1	CASSELPGGQGQPQHF	TGTGCCAGCAGTGAACTTCCAGGGGGCCAGGGACAGCCCCAGCATTTT
TRBJ1-1	once	TRBV11-2	.	CASSLEGRATEAFF	TGTGCCAGCAGCTTAGAAGGCAGGGCGACTGAAGCTTTCTTT
TRBJ2-6	.	TRBV6-5	.	CATTEAGANVLTF	TGTGCCACTACAGAAGCTGGGGCCAACGTCCTGACTTTC